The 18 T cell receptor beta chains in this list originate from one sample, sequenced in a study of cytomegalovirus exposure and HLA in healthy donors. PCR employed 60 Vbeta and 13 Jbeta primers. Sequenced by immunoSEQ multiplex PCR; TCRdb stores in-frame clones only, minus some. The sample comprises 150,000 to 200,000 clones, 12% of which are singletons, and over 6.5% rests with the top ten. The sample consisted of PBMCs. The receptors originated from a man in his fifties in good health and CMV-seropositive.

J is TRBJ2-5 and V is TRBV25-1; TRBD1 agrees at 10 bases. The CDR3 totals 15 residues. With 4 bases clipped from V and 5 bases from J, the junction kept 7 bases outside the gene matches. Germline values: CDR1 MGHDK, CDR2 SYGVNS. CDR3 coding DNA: TGTGCCAGCAGTGCGGGACAGGGGTTCGGCGAGACCCAGTACTTC. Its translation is CASSAGQGFGETQYF. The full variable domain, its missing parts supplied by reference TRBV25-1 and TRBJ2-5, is EADIYQTPRYLVIGTGKKITLECSQTMGHDKMYWYQQDPGMELHLIHYSYGVNSTEKGDLSSESTVSRIRTEHFPLTLESARPSHTSQYLCASSAGQGFGETQYFGPGTRLLVL.

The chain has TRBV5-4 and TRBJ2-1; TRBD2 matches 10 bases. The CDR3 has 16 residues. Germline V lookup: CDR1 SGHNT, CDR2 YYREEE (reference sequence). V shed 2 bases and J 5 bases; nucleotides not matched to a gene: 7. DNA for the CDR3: TGTGCCAGCAGCTTTAGCGGGGGGTCTACTAACAATGAGCAGTTCTTC. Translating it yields CASSFSGGSTNNEQFF.

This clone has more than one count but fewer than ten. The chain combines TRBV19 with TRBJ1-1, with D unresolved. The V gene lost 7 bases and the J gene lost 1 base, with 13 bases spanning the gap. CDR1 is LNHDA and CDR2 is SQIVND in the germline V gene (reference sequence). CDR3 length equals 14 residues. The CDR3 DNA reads TGTGCCAGTACCCTGTCTCGGGGGAACACTGAAGCTTTCTTT. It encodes CASTLSRGNTEAFF.

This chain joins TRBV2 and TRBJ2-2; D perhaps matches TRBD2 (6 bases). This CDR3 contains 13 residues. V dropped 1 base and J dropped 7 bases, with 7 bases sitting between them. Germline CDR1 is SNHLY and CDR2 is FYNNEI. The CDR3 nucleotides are TGTGCCAGCAGTGAAGGGGGGGTCGGGGAGCTGTTTTTT. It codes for CASSEGGVGELFF.

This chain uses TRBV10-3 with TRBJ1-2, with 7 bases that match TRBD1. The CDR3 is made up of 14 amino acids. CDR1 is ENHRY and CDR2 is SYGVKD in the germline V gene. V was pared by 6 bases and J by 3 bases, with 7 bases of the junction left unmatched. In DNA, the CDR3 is TGTGCCATCAGGGTCACAGGGGAAGACTATGGCTACACCTTC. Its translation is CAIRVTGEDYGYTF.

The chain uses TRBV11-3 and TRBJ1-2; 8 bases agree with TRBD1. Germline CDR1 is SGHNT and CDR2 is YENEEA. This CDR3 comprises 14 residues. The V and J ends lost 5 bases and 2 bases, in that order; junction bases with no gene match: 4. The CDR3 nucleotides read TGTGCCAGCAGCCCCGGGACAGGAAACTATGGCTACACCTTC. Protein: CASSPGTGNYGYTF.

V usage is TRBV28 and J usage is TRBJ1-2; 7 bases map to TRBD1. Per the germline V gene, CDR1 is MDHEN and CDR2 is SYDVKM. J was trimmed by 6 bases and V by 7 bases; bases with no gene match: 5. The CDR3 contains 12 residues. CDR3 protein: CASTGTVDGYTF. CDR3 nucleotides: TGTGCCAGCACCGGGACAGTCGATGGCTACACCTTC.

CDR3: CASSTIQGARETQYF. The CDR3 DNA reads TGTGCCAGCAGTACAATACAGGGGGCGCGGGAGACCCAGTACTTC. The chain is built from TRBV28 and TRBJ2-5; 9 bases are a match to TRBD1. This CDR3 has 15 residues. Trimming took 5 bases from V and 5 from J; bases not matched to a gene: 9. Germline CDR1 and CDR2: MDHEN and SYDVKM.

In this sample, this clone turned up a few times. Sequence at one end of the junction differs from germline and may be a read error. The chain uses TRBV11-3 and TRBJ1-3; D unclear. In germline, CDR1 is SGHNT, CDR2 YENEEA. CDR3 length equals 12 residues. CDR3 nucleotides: TGTGCCAGCAGTCTCCTTGGAGACACCATATATTTT. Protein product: CASSLLGDTIYF.

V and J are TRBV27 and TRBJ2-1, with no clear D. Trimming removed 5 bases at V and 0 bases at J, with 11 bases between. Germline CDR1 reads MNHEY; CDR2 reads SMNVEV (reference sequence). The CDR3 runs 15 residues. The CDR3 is CASSLTRSSYNEQFF. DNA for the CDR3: TGTGCCAGCAGTCTGACACGCAGCTCCTACAATGAGCAGTTCTTC.

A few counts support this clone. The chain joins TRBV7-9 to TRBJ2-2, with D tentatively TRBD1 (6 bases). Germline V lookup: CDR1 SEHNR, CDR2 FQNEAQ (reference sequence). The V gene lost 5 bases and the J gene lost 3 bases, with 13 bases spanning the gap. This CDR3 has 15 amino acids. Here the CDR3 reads CASSRPGADTGELFF. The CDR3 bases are TGTGCCAGCAGCCGACCAGGGGCGGACACCGGGGAGCTGTTTTTT.

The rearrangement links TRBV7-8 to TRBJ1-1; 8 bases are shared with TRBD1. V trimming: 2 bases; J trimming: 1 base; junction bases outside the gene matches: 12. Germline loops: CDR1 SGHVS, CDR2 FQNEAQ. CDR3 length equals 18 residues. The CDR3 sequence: CASSLRADRVKWNTEAFF. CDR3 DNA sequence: TGTGCCAGCAGCTTAAGGGCGGACAGGGTAAAGTGGAACACTGAAGCTTTCTTT.

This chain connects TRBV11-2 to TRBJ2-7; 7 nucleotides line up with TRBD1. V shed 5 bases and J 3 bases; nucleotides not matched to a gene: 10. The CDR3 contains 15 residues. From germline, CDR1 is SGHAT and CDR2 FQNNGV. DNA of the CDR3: TGTGCCAGCAGCCCCGGACAGGCGAGATTCTACGAGCAGTACTTC. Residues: CASSPGQARFYEQYF.

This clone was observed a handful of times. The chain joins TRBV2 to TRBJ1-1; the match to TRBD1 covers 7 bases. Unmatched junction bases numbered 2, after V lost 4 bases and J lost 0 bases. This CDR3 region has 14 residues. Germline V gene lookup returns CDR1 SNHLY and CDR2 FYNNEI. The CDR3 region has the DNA TGTGCCAGCAGTGGACAGGGACTGAACACTGAAGCTTTCTTT. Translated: CASSGQGLNTEAFF. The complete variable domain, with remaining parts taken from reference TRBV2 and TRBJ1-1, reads EPEVTQTPSHQVTQMGQEVILRCVPISNHLYFYWYRQILGQKVEFLVSFYNNEISEKSEIFDDQFSVERPDGSNFTLKIRSTKLEDSAMYFCASSGQGLNTEAFFGQGTRLTVV.

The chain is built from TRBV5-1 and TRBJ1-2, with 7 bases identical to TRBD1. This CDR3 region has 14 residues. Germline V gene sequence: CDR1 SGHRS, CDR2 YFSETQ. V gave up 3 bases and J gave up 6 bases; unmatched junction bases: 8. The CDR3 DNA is TGCGCCAGCAGCTCAGCGCAGGGGGACAATGGCTACACCTTC. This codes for CASSSAQGDNGYTF.

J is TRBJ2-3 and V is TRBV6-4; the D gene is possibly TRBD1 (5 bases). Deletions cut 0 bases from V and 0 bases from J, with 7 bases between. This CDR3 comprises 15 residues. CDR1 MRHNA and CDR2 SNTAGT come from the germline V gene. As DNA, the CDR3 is TGTGCCAGCAGTGACTCGAGACAGAGCACAGATACGCAGTATTTT. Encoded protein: CASSDSRQSTDTQYF.

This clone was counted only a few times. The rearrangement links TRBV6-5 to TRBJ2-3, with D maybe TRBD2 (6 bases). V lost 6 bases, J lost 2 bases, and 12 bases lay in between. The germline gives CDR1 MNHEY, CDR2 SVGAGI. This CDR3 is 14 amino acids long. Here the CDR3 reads CASRYRDFTDTQYF. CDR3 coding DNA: TGTGCCAGCAGGTACCGGGACTTCACAGATACGCAGTATTTT.

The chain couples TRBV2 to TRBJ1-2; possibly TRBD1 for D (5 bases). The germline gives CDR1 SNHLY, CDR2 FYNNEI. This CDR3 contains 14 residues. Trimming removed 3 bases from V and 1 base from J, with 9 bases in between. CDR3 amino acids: CASSEGRVNYGYTF. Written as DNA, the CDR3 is TGTGCCAGCAGTGAGGGCAGGGTTAACTATGGCTACACCTTC.